This T cell receptor beta chain was sequenced in a study of blood T cell repertoires in COVID-19. The V and J ends lost 1 base and 4 bases respectively, with 16 bases between them. Germline assignment: CDR1 LGHDT and CDR2 YNNKEL (reference sequence). The CDR3 loop spans 17 amino acids. The authors' processing: Amplification of reference gene primers was used by the study to estimate nucleated cell counts. Assay used: immunoSEQ multiplex PCR; TCRdb lists only in-frame clones, some missing. Clone size and V and J calls were adopted from that table, with D and trimming inferred from the DNA. This sample has roughly 100,000 clones; roughly 87% occur once, and the top ten carry around 2%.

What was sequenced was peripheral blood. The receptor comes from a man between 50 and 59 years old with active COVID-19. This chain uses TRBV3-1 (or the pseudogene TRBV3-2) with TRBJ2-2; the D gene is possibly TRBD2 (6 bases). The chain's CDR3 is CASSQVGTSRITGELFF. The CDR3 coding sequence is TGTGCCAGCAGCCAAGTTGGAACTAGCCGAATCACCGGGGAGCTGTTTTTT.